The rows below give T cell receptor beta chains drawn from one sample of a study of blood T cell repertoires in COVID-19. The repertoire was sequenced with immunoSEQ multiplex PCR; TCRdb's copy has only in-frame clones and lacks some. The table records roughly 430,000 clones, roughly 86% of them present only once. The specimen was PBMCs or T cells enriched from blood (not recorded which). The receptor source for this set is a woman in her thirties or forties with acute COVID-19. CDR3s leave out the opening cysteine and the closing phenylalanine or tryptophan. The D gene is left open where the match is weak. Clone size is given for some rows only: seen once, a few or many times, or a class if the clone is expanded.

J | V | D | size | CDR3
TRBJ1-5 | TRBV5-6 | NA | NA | ASSLDQGYNQPQH
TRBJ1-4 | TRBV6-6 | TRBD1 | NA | ASTQTGRNEKLF
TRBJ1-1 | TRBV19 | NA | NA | ASTLSPFSTGKRAEAF
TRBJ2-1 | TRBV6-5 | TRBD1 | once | ASRRRQGGYNEQF
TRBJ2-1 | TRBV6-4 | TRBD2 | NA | ASSQTSGVREQF
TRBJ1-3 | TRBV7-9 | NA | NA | ASSLVAGNTIY
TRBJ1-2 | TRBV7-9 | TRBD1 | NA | ASSLGDRVSYT
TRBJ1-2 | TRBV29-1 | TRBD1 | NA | SVVFQGAGGYT
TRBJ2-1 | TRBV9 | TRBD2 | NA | ASSVVASGGLYNEQF
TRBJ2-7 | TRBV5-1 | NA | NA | ASSTPGVYEQY
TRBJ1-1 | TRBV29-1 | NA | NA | SVEDNEDGAF
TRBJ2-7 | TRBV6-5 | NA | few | ASSYSPSGSYEQY
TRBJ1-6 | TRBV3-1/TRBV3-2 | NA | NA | ASSRSGTFSFDSPLH
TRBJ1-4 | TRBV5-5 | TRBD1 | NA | ASSFGGTASYEKLF
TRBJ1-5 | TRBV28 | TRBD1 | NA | ASRRPGTGSNQPQH
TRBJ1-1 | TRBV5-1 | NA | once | ASSFDSHGEAF
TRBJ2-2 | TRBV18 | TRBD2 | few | ASSPLLQRGRTGELF
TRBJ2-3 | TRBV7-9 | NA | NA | ASSEASTDTQY
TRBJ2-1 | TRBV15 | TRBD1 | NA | ATSRVDRDNEQF
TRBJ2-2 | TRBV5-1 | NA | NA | ASSFSLLEAGELF
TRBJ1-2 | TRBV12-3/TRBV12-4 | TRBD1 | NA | ASSLDRGYGYT
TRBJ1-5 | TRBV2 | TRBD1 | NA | ASGDRPNQPQH
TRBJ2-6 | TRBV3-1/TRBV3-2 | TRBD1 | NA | ASSLDRSSGANVLT
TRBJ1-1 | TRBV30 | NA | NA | AWSYASMNTEAF
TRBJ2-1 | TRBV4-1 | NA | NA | ASSHLTVGTDEQF
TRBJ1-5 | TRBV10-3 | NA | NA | AISESYYSNQPQH
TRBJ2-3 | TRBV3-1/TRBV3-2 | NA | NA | ASSQDLALPVVTQY
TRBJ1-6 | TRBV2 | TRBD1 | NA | ASSVVRDRPSYNSPLH
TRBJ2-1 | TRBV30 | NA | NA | AWNRGYNEQF
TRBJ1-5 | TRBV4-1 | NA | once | ASSLDTHLAQH
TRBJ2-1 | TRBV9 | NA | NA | ASSVAQGYGANEQF
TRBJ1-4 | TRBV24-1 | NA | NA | ATSDRGATNEKLF
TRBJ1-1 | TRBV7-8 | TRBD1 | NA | ASSSGTGILGTEAF
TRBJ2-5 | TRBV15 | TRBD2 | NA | ATSRDATLAGVRETQY
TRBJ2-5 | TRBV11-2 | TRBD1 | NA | ASSLGQGFGETQY
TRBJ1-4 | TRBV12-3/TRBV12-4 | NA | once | ASSAPGFGLF
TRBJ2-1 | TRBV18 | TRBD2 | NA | ASSPLGPSGVGNEQF
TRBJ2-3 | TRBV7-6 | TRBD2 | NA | ASSLVAGGRTDTQY
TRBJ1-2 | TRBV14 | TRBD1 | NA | ASSQGQSTNYGYT
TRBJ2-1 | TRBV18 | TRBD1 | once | ASSPTGTGSINEQF
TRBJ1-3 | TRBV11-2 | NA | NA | ASSPGIAGNTIY
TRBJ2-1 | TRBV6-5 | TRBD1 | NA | AITGGLGSYNEQF
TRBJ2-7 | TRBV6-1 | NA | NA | ASSDRPAGEYEQY
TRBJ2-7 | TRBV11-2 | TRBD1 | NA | ASSLGQGREQY
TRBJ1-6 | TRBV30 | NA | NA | AWSQSGNSPLH
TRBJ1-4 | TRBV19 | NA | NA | ASTPWEDEKLF